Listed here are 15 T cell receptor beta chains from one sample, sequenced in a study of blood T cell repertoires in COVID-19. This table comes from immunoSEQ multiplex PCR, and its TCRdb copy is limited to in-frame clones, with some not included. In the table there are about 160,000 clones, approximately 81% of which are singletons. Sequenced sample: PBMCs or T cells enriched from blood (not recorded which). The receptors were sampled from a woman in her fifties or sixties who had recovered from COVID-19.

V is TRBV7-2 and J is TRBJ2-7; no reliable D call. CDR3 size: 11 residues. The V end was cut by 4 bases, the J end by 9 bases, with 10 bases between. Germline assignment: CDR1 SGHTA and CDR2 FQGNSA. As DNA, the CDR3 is TGTGCCAGCAGCTCAACCGGCGGGCAGTACTTC. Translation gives CASSSTGGQYF.

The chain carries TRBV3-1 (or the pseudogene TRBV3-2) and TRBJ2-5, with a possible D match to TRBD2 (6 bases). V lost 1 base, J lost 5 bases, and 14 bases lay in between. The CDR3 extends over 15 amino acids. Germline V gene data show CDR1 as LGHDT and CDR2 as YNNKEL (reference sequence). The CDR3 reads CASSQVAVSGETQYF. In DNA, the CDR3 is TGTGCCAGCAGCCAAGTGGCCGTTAGCGGTGAGACCCAGTACTTC.

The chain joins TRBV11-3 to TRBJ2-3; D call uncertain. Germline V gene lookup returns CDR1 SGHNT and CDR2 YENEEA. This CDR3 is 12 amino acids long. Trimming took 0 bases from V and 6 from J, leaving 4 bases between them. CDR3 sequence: CASSLDRDTQYF. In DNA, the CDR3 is TGTGCCAGCAGCTTAGATCGGGATACGCAGTATTTT.

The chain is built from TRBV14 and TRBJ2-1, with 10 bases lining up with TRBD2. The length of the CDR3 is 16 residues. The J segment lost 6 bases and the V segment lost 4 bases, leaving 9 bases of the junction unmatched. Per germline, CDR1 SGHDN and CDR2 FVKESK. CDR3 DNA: TGTGCCAGCAGCCCCTTAGCGGGGGGAGGATTCAATGAGCAGTTCTTC. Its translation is CASSPLAGGGFNEQFF.

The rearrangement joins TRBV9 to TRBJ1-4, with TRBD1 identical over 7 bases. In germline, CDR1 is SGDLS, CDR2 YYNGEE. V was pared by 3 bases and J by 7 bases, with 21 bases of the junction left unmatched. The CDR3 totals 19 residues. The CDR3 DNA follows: TGTGCCAGCAGCGAGGGGGTGGGGGCACGACAGGGCCCAAGTGAAAAACTGTTTTTT. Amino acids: CASSEGVGARQGPSEKLFF.

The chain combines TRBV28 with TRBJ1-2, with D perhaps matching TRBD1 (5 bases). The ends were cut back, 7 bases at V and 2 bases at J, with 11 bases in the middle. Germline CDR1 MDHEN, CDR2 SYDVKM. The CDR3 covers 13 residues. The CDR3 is CASTRDPNYGYTF. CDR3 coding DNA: TGTGCCAGCACCAGGGATCCCAACTATGGCTACACCTTC.

The CDR3 loop reads CASSFTGKDYGYTF. The DNA for the CDR3 is TGTGCCAGCAGTTTTACAGGGAAAGATTATGGCTACACCTTC. The gene calls are TRBV27 and TRBJ1-2, with a tentative D call TRBD1 (6 bases). The CDR3 contains 14 residues. Per the germline V gene, CDR1 is MNHEY and CDR2 is SMNVEV (reference sequence). V gave up 3 bases and J gave up 5 bases, with 13 bases separating them.

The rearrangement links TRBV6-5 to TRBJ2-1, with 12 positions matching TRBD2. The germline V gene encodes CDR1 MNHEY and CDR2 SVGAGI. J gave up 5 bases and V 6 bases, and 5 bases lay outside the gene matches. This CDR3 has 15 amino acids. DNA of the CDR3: TGTGCCAGCAGGAGGACTAGCGGGAATGACAATGAGCAGTTCTTC. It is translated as CASRRTSGNDNEQFF.

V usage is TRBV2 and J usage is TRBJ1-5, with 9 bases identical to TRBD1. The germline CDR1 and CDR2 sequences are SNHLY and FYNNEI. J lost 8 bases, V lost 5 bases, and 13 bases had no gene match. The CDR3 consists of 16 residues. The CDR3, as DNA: TGTGCCAGCAGTTCTACTGGACAGGGGATAGGAAAGCCCCAGCATTTT. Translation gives CASSSTGQGIGKPQHF.

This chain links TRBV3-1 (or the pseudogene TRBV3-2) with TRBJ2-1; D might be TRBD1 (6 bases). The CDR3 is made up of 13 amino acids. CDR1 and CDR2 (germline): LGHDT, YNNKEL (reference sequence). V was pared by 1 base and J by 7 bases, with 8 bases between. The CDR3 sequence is CASSQVRGNEQFF. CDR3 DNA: TGTGCCAGCAGCCAAGTAAGGGGGAATGAGCAGTTCTTC.

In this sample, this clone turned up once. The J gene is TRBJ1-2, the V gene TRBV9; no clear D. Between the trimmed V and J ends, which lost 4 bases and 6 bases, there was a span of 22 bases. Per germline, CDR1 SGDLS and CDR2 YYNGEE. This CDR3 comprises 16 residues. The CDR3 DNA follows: TGTGCCAGCAGCCCCGAGGGAAGGGCTGTAGTAGATGGCTACACCTTC. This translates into CASSPEGRAVVDGYTF. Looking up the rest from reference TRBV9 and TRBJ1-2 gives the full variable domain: DSGVTQTPKHLITATGQRVTLRCSPRSGDLSVYWYQQSLDQGLQFLIQYYNGEERAKGNILERFSAQQFPDLHSELNLSSLELGDSALYFCASSPEGRAVVDGYTFGSGTRLTVV.

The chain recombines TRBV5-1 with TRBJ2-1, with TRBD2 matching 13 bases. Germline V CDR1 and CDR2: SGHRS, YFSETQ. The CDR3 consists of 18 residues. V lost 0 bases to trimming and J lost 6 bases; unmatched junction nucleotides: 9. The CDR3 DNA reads TGCGCCAGCAGCTTGGTCGGGACTAGCGGGACCTCGGGCAATGAGCAGTTCTTC. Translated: CASSLVGTSGTSGNEQFF.

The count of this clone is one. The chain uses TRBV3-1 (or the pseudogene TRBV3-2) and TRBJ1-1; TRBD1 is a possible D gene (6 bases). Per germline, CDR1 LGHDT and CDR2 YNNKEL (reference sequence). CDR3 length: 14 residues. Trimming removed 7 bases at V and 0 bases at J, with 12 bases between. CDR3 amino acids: CASIGGRLNTEAFF. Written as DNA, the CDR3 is TGTGCCAGCATCGGGGGGCGCTTGAACACTGAAGCTTTCTTT.

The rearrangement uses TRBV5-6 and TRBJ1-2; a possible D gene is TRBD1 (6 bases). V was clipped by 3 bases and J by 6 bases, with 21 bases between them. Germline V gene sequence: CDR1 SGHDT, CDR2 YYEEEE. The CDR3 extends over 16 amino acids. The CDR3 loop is CASSSRDRTGAHGYTF. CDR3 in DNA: TGTGCCAGCAGCTCCCGAGACAGGACGGGTGCGCATGGCTACACCTTC.

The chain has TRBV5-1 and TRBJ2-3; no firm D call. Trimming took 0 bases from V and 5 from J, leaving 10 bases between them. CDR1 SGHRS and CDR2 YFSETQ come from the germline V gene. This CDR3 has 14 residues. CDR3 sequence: CASSLVLDQDTQYF. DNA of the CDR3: TGCGCCAGCAGCTTGGTCCTAGATCAAGATACGCAGTATTTT.